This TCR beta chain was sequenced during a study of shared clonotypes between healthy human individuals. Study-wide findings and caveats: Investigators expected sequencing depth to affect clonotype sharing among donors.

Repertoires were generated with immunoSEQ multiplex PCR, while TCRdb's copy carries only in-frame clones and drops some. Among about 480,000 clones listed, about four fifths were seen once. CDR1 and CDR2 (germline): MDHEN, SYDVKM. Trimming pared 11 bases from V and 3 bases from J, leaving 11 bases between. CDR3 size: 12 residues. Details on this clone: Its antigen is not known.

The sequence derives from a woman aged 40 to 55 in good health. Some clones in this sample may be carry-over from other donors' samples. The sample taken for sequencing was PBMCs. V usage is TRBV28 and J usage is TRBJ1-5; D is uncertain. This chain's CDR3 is CASARDNQPQHF. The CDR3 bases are TGTGCCTCAGCGAGGGACAATCAGCCCCAGCATTTT.